This TCR beta chain was sequenced during a study of vaccination and CD4 T cells after COVID-19. Study-level information: The post-COVID sampling time was a median about 13 weeks after diagnosis, ranging from 35 to 161. Typically, post-vaccine samples were obtained a median about 70 days after dose two, within a range of 14 to 241.

Germline CDR1 and CDR2: SGHRS and YFSETQ. V lost 2 bases and J 6 bases, leaving 8 bases between the germline ends. The CDR3 length is 13 residues. The Oncomine TCR Beta short-read assay was applied to DNA of cultured CD4+ T cells. TCRdb recomputed calls from the PCR reads with MiXCR, one row per CDR3 protein. The data hold 15,000 to 20,000 distinct CDR3 sequences, with over 45% observed a single time. In the case of this clonotype: What it binds is unknown.

This sample's treatment: approximately 11-day PBMC culture with coronavirus spike peptide pools or control peptides (ViraFEST assay). After expanding antigen-specific T cells with peptide pools, ViraFEST sequenced their TCRs. The V call is TRBV5-1, the J call TRBJ2-2; the D is unclear. Specimen: CD4+ T cells from blood, cultured in vitro. This receptor was obtained from a human donor who had recovered from COVID-19. The CDR3 DNA reads TGCGCCAGCAGCTTAGATGGGGCCGGGGAGCTGTTTTTT. It yields the protein CASSLDGAGELFF.